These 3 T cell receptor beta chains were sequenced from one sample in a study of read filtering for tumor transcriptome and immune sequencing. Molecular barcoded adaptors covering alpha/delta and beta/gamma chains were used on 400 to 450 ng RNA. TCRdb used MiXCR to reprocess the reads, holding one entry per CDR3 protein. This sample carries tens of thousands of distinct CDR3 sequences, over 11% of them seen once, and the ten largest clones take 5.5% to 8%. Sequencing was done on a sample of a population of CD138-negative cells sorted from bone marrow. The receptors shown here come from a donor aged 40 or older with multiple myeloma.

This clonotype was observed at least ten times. The CDR3 region is CASSLVAGSIAGANVLTF. Here the CDR3 DNA reads TGTGCCAGCAGCTTAGTCGCGGGATCTATAGCTGGGGCCAACGTCCTGACTTTC. The rearrangement joins TRBV7-9 to TRBJ2-6, with D perhaps matching TRBD2 (6 bases). V dropped 1 base and J dropped 2 bases, with 15 bases sitting between them. In germline, CDR1 is SEHNR, CDR2 FQNEAQ (reference sequence). The CDR3 covers 18 residues.

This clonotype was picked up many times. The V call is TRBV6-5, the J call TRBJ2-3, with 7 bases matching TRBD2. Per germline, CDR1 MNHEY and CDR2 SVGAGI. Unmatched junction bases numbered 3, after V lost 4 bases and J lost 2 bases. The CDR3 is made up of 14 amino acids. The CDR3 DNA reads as TGTGCCAGCAGTTTCGGGACTATCACAGATACGCAGTATTTT. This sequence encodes CASSFGTITDTQYF.

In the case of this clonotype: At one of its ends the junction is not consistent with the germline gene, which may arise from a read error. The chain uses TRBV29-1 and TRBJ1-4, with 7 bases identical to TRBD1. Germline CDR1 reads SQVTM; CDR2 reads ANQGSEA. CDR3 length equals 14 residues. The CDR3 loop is CSVGQGRTNEKLLF. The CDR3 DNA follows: TGCAGCGTTGGACAGGGTCGAACTAATGAAAAACTGTTGTTT. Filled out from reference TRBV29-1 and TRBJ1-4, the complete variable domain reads SAVISQKPSRDICQRGTSLTIQCQVDSQVTMMFWYRQQPGQSLTLIATANQGSEATYESGFVIDKFPISRPNLTFSTLTVSNMSPEDSSIYLCSVGQGRTNEKLLFGSGTQLSVL.